The sequence of this T cell receptor (beta chain) was determined in a study of Ad26.COV2.S vaccination and SARS-CoV-2 variants. The overall study: A participant enrolled in the COV1001 Ad26.COV2.S trial arm provided the sample. Intramuscularly, Ad26.COV2.S was given either once or twice, 56 days apart. General study findings and limits: Comparable non-spike TCR breadth was observed in vaccine and placebo recipients.

Data came from immunoSEQ multiplex PCR; TCRdb stores just in-frame clones and leaves some out. The data hold approximately 240,000 clones, with roughly 90% observed a single time. Treatment indicated: around 19 received Ad26.COV2.S at low or high dose, single or two shots; 5 received placebo; per-sample allocation not given. The investigators took samples on day 63 after the first vaccine or placebo injection. Built on an Ad26 vector, the vaccine expressed Wuhan-strain SARS-CoV-2 spike. For this clone: Its specificity is not known.

Losses at the gene ends were 0 bases for V and 4 bases for J; bases not matched to a gene: 6. Per germline, CDR1 MNHNS and CDR2 SASEGT. This CDR3 is 16 amino acids long. The sequenced sample was peripheral blood, obtained in a trial of Ad26.COV2.S vaccine versus placebo. The V call is TRBV6-1, the J call TRBJ2-1; 7 bases fit TRBD1. This receptor was obtained from a person aged 18-65 years who received the Ad26.COV2.S COVID-19 vaccine or a placebo. CDR3 loop: CASSEARTGIYNEQFF. CDR3 DNA: TGTGCCAGCAGTGAAGCAAGGACAGGCATTTACAATGAGCAGTTCTTC.